This is a list of T cell receptor beta chains from one sample in a study of T cell changes during pregnancy in multiple sclerosis. Measured with immunoSEQ multiplex PCR; TCRdb has only the in-frame clones, and not every one. Of 35,000 to 45,000 clones in the sample, around 92% were seen once. The sample consisted of CD4+ T cells from peripheral blood mononuclear cells, taken in the second trimester of pregnancy. The receptors stem from a female donor in good health, enrolled as a control in a pregnancy study. Each CDR3 is given with its conserved first and last residue.

TRBV11-1	TRBJ2-3	CASSFSAGVSTDTQYF
TRBV27	TRBJ1-5	CASSFQVTHRDRGFQPQHF
TRBV18	TRBJ2-1	CASSPIGQGVHNEQFF
TRBV15	.	CATSRDRRFYEQYF
TRBV29-1	TRBJ1-2	CSVGQNSGRNGYTF
TRBV6-1	TRBJ1-2	CASSVDTYGYTF
TRBV19	TRBJ1-2	CASSMRGARGYTF
TRBV6-1	TRBJ2-2	CARGTDFTGELFF
TRBV9	TRBJ1-4	CASSVAPQGNEKLFF
TRBV7-8	TRBJ2-1	CASSTLQGNEQFF
TRBV6-1	TRBJ1-4	CASRGGTANEKLFF
TRBV4-2	TRBJ2-3	CASSRKAGSNPSTDTQYF
TRBV2	TRBJ1-5	CASIRDVNQPQHF
TRBV7-8	TRBJ1-5	CASSPLGAGQPQHF
TRBV11-3	TRBJ1-5	CASSHTQGSLKGNQPQHF
TRBV15	TRBJ2-1	CATSRPSGRPYNEQFF
TRBV4-1	TRBJ1-1	CASSQRQGNTEAFF
TRBV5-1	TRBJ1-2	CASSLVWGPDYGYTF
TRBV6-1	TRBJ2-2	CASGRVTGELFF
TRBV13	TRBJ2-5	CASSAGREGLYETQYF
TRBV19	TRBJ2-2	CASPRASGSDTGELFF
TRBV18	TRBJ2-3	CASSPLTSTDTQYF
TRBV7-2	TRBJ2-7	CASSVDRGASREQYF
TRBV5-4	TRBJ2-5	CASSEPGQRKETQYF
TRBV6-1	TRBJ2-5	CASSSQLEQYF
TRBV5-4	TRBJ1-1	CASSYEVDRNTEAFF
TRBV19	TRBJ2-7	CASSLKTPGQGLVVQYF
TRBV7-8	TRBJ2-5	CASSLYRGETQYF
TRBV5-6	TRBJ1-2	CASSVRRFTTNYGYTF
TRBV7-3	TRBJ2-1	CASSQGQGNNEQFF
TRBV18	TRBJ2-7	CASSIRSGGAPYEQYF
TRBV28	TRBJ2-1	CASRADSLQEFF
TRBV4-1	TRBJ2-7	CASSRQAGAGEQYF
TRBV5-1	TRBJ1-4	CASSFSGAHLEKLFF
TRBV19	TRBJ2-1	CASSPRDRRPSPFF
TRBV18	TRBJ1-1	CASSPDSREAFF
TRBV18	TRBJ1-1	CASSTLENTEAFF
TRBV27	TRBJ2-7	CASSKTSGVLYEQYF
TRBV5-1	TRBJ2-2	CASRLNTGELFF
TRBV20-1	TRBJ2-3	CSARRTDTQYF
TRBV6-1	TRBJ1-1	CASARQGEAFF
TRBV7-6	TRBJ1-2	CASSLERTGHGYTF
TRBV25-1	TRBJ2-5	CASSVTLEETQYF
TRBV19	TRBJ1-5	CASSRGGQPQHF
TRBV5-4	TRBJ2-5	CASSVPGQGSETQYF
TRBV9	TRBJ1-6	CASSVESGPDSPLHF
TRBV5-1	TRBJ1-1	CASSLAAGGTEAFF
TRBV19	TRBJ1-1	CASTLGSTGTAIEAFF
TRBV10-2	TRBJ2-7	CASSDFTGTSGVRYEQYF
TRBV5-1	TRBJ1-2	CASSPGGISNYGYTF
TRBV6-5	TRBJ2-7	CASSYSGQASYEQYF
TRBV28	TRBJ2-7	CASSELAPNYEQYF
TRBV30	TRBJ1-5	CAWDNLRGTGQPQHF
TRBV7-3	.	CASSLSGTVGEQYF
TRBV7-2	TRBJ2-1	CASSSAQGAHEQFF
TRBV28	TRBJ2-4	CASATKASGNIQYF
TRBV6-1	TRBJ2-7	CASSEYGSGMGSGYEQYF
TRBV11-2	TRBJ1-2	CASSDHTRVRHYGYTF
TRBV28	TRBJ2-7	CASSTSYEQYF